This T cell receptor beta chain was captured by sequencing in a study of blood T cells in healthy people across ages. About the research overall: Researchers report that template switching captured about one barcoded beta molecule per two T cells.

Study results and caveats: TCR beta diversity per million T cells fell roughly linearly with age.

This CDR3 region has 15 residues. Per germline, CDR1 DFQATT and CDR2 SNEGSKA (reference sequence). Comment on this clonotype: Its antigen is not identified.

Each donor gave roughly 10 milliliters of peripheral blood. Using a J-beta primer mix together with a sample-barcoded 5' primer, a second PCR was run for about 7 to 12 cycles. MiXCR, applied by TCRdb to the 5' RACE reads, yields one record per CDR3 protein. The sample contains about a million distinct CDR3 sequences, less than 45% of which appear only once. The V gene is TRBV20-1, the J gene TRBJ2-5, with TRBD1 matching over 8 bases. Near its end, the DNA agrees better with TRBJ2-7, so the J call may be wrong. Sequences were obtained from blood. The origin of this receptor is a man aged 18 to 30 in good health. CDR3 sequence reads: CSARSPQDRGYEQYF. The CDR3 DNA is TGCAGTGCTAGATCGCCCCAAGACAGGGGATACGAGCAGTACTTC.